The 3 T cell receptor beta chains reported below all come from one sample, sequenced in a study of blood T cell repertoires in COVID-19. Measured with immunoSEQ multiplex PCR; TCRdb has only the in-frame clones, and not every one. The table lists 150,000 to 200,000 clones, around 80% of them singletons, with 2.5% to 3.5% in the top ten. Sequenced sample: peripheral blood. The receptors originated from a woman older than 75 with active or convalescent COVID-19.

The genes are TRBV10-3 and TRBJ2-5; D is undetermined. Trimming pared 4 bases from V and 1 base from J, leaving 7 bases between. This CDR3 contains 13 residues. Looked up from germline, CDR1 is ENHRY and CDR2 is SYGVKD. In DNA form, the CDR3 reads TGTGCCATCAGTGCTCTAGTCCAAGAGACCCAGTACTTC. The encoded protein is CAISALVQETQYF.

The chain links TRBV7-2 to TRBJ2-1, with D possibly TRBD1 on 5 matching bases. Germline CDR1 and CDR2: SGHTA and FQGNSA. The V end lost 4 bases, the J end lost 2 bases, and 12 bases lay between the germline ends. The CDR3 contains 15 residues. DNA for the CDR3: TGTGCCAGCAGCTCAAGGACACCGACCTACAATGAGCAGTTCTTC. Translated, it gives CASSSRTPTYNEQFF.

This clone was seen only a few times. The J gene is TRBJ1-1, the V gene TRBV5-1; possible D gene TRBD1, 6 bases. The ends were cut back, 2 bases at V and 0 bases at J, with 11 bases in the middle. Germline values: CDR1 SGHRS, CDR2 YFSETQ. The CDR3 has 15 amino acids. CDR3 nucleotides: TGCGCCAGCAGCTTCGGACAGAACATGAACACTGAAGCTTTCTTT. This translates into CASSFGQNMNTEAFF.